This TCR beta chain was sequenced for a study of blood T cell repertoires in COVID-19. Study background: The United States, Italy and Spain provided the acute and convalescent COVID-19 samples.

Germline values: CDR1 MDHEN, CDR2 SYDVKM. Trimming cost V 4 bases and J 3 bases; bases outside gene matches: 5. This CDR3 has 16 residues. Produced via immunoSEQ multiplex PCR; TCRdb's table is partial and in-frame only. Found here are around 300,000 clones, about nine tenths of them singletons; the top ten hold around 3%. The TCR sequence derives from a woman aged 25 to 39 with active or convalescent COVID-19. The sequenced sample was peripheral blood. The rearrangement uses TRBV28 and TRBJ2-1; 11 nucleotides agree with TRBD1. In DNA form, the CDR3 reads TGTGCCAGCAGTTCATTGGGACAGGGGGTCTACAATGAGCAGTTCTTC. Its translation is CASSSLGQGVYNEQFF. The entire variable domain, with the rest obtained from reference TRBV28 and TRBJ2-1, is as follows: DVKVTQSSRYLVKRTGEKVFLECVQDMDHENMFWYRQDPGLGLRLIYFSYDVKMKEKGDIPEGYSVSREKKERFSLILESASTNQTSMYLCASSSLGQGVYNEQFFGPGTRLTVL.